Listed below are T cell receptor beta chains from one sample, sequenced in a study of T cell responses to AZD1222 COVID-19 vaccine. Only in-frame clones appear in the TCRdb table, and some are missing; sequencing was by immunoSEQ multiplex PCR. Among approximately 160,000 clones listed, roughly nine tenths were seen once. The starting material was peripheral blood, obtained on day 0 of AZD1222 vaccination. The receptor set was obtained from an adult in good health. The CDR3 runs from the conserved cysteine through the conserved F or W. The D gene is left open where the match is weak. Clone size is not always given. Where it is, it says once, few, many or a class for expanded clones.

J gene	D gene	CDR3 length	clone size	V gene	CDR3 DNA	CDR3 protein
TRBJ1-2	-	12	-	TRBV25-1	TGTGCCAGCAGTAGGTCCAACTATGGCTACACCTTC	CASSRSNYGYTF
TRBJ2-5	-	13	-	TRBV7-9	TGTGCCAGCAGCTTAGAGGTTCGCGAGACCCAGTACTTC	CASSLEVRETQYF
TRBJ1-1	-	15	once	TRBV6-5	TGTGCCAGCAGTTACTCGAACGGGGGGGCGACTGAAGCTTTCTTT	CASSYSNGGATEAFF
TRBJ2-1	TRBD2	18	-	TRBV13	TGTGCCAGCACCCCAGAGGGACTAGCGGGGACCTCCTACAATGAGCAGTTCTTC	CASTPEGLAGTSYNEQFF
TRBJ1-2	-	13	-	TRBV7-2	TGTGCCAGCAGCTTGGACAGTAACTATGGCTACACCTTC	CASSLDSNYGYTF
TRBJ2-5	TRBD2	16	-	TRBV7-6	TGTGCCAGCGCGGGCGGTAGCGGGGGGCCCCAAGAGACCCAGTACTTC	CASAGGSGGPQETQYF
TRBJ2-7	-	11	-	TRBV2	TGTGCCAGCAGTGAAGGGTACGAGCAGTACTTC	CASSEGYEQYF
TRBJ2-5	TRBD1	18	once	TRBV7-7	TGTGCTAGCAGCCCCGGGCGGGGACAGGGAAATTCTCGAGAGACCCAGTACTTC	CASSPGRGQGNSRETQYF
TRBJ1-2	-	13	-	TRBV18	TGTGCCAGCTCGCCGTCCGACACACGGGGCTACACCTTC	CASSPSDTRGYTF
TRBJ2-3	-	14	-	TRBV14	TGTGCCAGCAGCCTCGAGTTGGGGTTTGATACGCAGTATTTT	CASSLELGFDTQYF
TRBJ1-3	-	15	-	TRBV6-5	TGTGCCAGCAGTTACTTGGGGGCCGGTGGAAACACCATATATTTT	CASSYLGAGGNTIYF
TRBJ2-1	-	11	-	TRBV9	TGTGCCAGCAGCGCAAACAATGAGCAGTTCTTC	CASSANNEQFF